This passage covers 7 T cell receptor beta chains from one sample sequenced in a study of T cells after posttransplantation cyclophosphamide. Measured with immunoSEQ multiplex PCR; TCRdb has only the in-frame clones, and not every one. The data show about 39,000 clones, with none appearing a single time. The sample taken for sequencing was PBMCs. These receptors all come from a woman between 45 and 60 years old in good health and a related stem cell transplant donor.

The V and J genes are TRBV29-1 and TRBJ1-4; D not certain. Trimming shortened V by 7 bases and J by 1 base, and 10 bases separated the two germline ends. The CDR3 is 13 amino acids. Germline assignment: CDR1 SQVTM and CDR2 ANQGSEA. The CDR3 DNA reads TGCAGCGGGGGAGGAGGAACTAATGAAAAACTGTTTTTT. Its translation: CSGGGGTNEKLFF.

This clone was seen ten or more times. The gene calls are TRBV7-7 and TRBJ1-1, with 9 bases that match TRBD1. The CDR3 has 16 amino acids. Per the germline V gene, CDR1 is SSHAT and CDR2 is FNYEAQ (reference sequence). J lost 1 base, V lost 5 bases, and 8 bases had no gene match. The CDR3 loop reads CASSAITGQGNTEAFF. The DNA for the CDR3 is TGTGCCAGCAGCGCAATAACGGGACAGGGGAACACTGAAGCTTTCTTT.

In its sample, this clone was seen many times. This sequence joins TRBV27 and TRBJ1-5; D might be TRBD1 (5 bases). CDR1 is MNHEY, CDR2 SMNVEV, per germline (reference sequence). The CDR3 is 16 amino acids. V was shortened by 5 bases and J by 4 bases, with 18 bases between the two germline ends. The CDR3 DNA reads TGTGCCAGCAGTACCGCCACGGACGGGGGAAATCAGCCCCAGCATTTT. Residues: CASSTATDGGNQPQHF.

This clone was counted at least ten times. The J gene is TRBJ2-5, the V gene TRBV9; 9 nucleotides line up with TRBD1. The CDR3 is 13 amino acids. J was trimmed by 8 bases and V by 3 bases; bases with no gene match: 5. Germline CDR1 is SGDLS and CDR2 is YYNGEE. CDR3: CASSAGTGFTQYF. CDR3 bases: TGTGCCAGCAGCGCCGGGACAGGGTTTACCCAGTACTTC. Drawing the rest from reference TRBV9 and TRBJ2-5, the complete variable domain is DSGVTQTPKHLITATGQRVTLRCSPRSGDLSVYWYQQSLDQGLQFLIQYYNGEERAKGNILERFSAQQFPDLHSELNLSSLELGDSALYFCASSAGTGFTQYFGPGTRLLVL.

This clone showed up many times. V usage is TRBV28 and J usage is TRBJ1-1; no clear D gene. Per germline, CDR1 MDHEN and CDR2 SYDVKM. The CDR3 length is 14 residues. V dropped 6 bases and J dropped 1 base, with 12 bases sitting between them. The DNA of the CDR3 is TGTGCCAGCAGGGCACCTACAGCGAACACTGAAGCTTTCTTT. It is translated as CASRAPTANTEAFF.

In its sample, this clone was seen many times. The V gene is TRBV7-9, the J gene TRBJ2-2; 9 bases line up with TRBD2. CDR1 and CDR2 (germline): SEHNR, FQNEAQ (reference sequence). The CDR3 contains 17 residues. The V and J ends lost 6 bases and 1 base, in that order; junction bases with no gene match: 9. CDR3 sequence reads: CASRERSAGGNTGELFF. The CDR3, as DNA: TGTGCCAGCAGGGAACGTTCAGCGGGGGGGAACACCGGGGAGCTGTTTTTT.

This clone was detected ten times or more. V is TRBV4-2 and J is TRBJ1-2; D is unresolved. Germline-derived CDR1 and CDR2 are LGHNA and YNFKEQ. This CDR3 has 13 amino acids. The V end lost 1 base, the J end lost 6 bases, and 9 bases lay between the germline ends. CDR3 residues: CASSQVGSHGYTF. The CDR3 DNA reads as TGTGCCAGCAGCCAAGTCGGGAGCCATGGCTACACCTTC.